The 28 T cell receptor beta chains given below trace back to one sample, sequenced in a study of low-dose radiotherapy and immunotherapy resistance in tumors. With TRAV- and TRBV-specific primers, first-strand cDNA was made, covering the alpha and beta chains. TCR amplification ran 20 PCR cycles using constant-region and V-primer adapter primers. TCRdb reanalysed the reads using MiXCR and keeps one entry per CDR3 protein. The sample has 6,000 to 9,000 distinct CDR3 sequences, 80% to 90% seen once. All receptors derive from a human donor with advanced metastatic prostate, ovarian, gallbladder or colorectal cancer (not recorded which). This table probably holds off-target reads from a library built for another chain.

The chain has TRBV11-3 and TRBJ2-5; no clear D. This CDR3 is 12 amino acids long. V was pared by 5 bases and J by 3 bases, with 7 bases between. Germline V gene data show CDR1 as SGHNT and CDR2 as YENEEA. The DNA of the CDR3 is TGTGCCAGCAGCGGTCGAGAAGAGACCCAGTACTTC. Translating it yields CASSGREETQYF.

This sequence joins TRBV6-8 and TRBJ1-2; the D gene is possibly TRBD1 (6 bases). Germline CDR1 MNHGY, CDR2 SAAAGT. Between the trimmed V and J ends, which lost 4 bases and 7 bases, there was a span of 10 bases. The CDR3 contains 12 residues. The CDR3 loop is CASSLTGSGYTF. Here the CDR3 DNA reads TGTGCCAGCAGTTTAACAGGGTCTGGCTACACCTTC.

The chain couples TRBV19 to TRBJ1-2; perhaps TRBD1 as D (6 bases). The CDR3 contains 12 residues. Germline V gene lookup returns CDR1 LNHDA and CDR2 SQIVND (reference sequence). V was clipped by 6 bases and J by 8 bases, with 13 bases between them. In DNA, the CDR3 is TGTGCCAGTAGATTCAGGGGTGAAGGCTACACCTTC. It is translated as CASRFRGEGYTF.

The chain joins TRBV21-1 to TRBJ1-6. TRBV21-1 is a pseudogene. The CDR3 has 15 residues. The CDR3 DNA sequence: TGTGCCAGCAGCTCTTCGTGGGAACAAAATTCACCCCTCCACTTT. Protein product: CASSSSWEQNSPLHF.

This chain joins TRBV5-4 and TRBJ2-3, with 9 nucleotides matching TRBD1. CDR1 is SGHNT, CDR2 YYREEE, per germline (reference sequence). The CDR3 covers 15 residues. Trimming cost V 0 bases and J 5 bases; bases outside gene matches: 4. The CDR3, as DNA: TGTGCCAGCAGCTTGGTCAACAGGGGGCAAGATACGCAGTATTTT. As protein: CASSLVNRGQDTQYF.

This clonotype was detected a few times. V usage is TRBV2 and J usage is TRBJ2-7; 12 nucleotides agree with TRBD2. This CDR3 comprises 14 residues. V was pared by 10 bases and J by 5 bases, with 9 bases of the junction left unmatched. Germline assignment: CDR1 SNHLY and CDR2 FYNNEI. The DNA for the CDR3 is TGTGCCACCCTCGGGACTAGCGGGTGGAACGAGCAGTACTTC. Protein: CATLGTSGWNEQYF.

The chain recombines TRBV5-4 with TRBJ2-7; the match to TRBD2 covers 8 bases. With 3 bases clipped from V and 4 bases from J, the junction kept 15 bases outside the gene matches. Germline V gene data show CDR1 as SGHNT and CDR2 as YYREEE (reference sequence). The CDR3 is 17 amino acids. The CDR3 is CASSSGGRARGFYEQYF. In nucleotides, the CDR3 is TGTGCCAGCAGCTCGGGGGGGCGAGCACGTGGATTTTACGAGCAGTACTTC.

This clonotype was detected a few times. The gene calls are TRBV30 and TRBJ2-3; 9 positions agree with TRBD1. This CDR3 is built from 14 residues. V dropped 3 bases and J dropped 8; count of bases not matched to a gene: 9. Germline CDR1 is GTSNPN and CDR2 is SVGIG (reference sequence). This CDR3 is CAWSKGQGSGTQYF. The DNA of the CDR3 is TGTGCCTGGAGCAAGGGACAGGGTTCTGGTACGCAGTATTTT.

The chain recombines TRBV12-3 or TRBV12-4 with TRBJ2-1, with D tentatively TRBD1 (6 bases). The V and J ends lost 6 bases and 0 bases respectively, with 9 bases between them. This CDR3 comprises 14 residues. CDR3 in amino acids: CASSQQGSYNEQFF. Here the CDR3 DNA reads TGTGCCAGCAGCCAACAGGGCTCCTACAATGAGCAGTTCTTC.

The gene calls are TRBV11-2 and TRBJ2-7; 9 bases are shared with TRBD2. V was pared by 3 bases and J by 0 bases, with 3 bases of the junction left unmatched. From germline, CDR1 is SGHAT and CDR2 FQNNGV. The CDR3 sequence is 15 residues long. DNA of the CDR3: TGTGCCAGCAGCTTGGCGGGGGGGAGCTCCTACGAGCAGTACTTC. Translated: CASSLAGGSSYEQYF.

Only a few counts were recorded for this clonotype. The gene calls are TRBV5-1 and TRBJ2-1; D possibly corresponds to TRBD2 (6 bases). Trimming stripped 6 bases from V and 5 bases from J, with 12 bases between. Germline assignment: CDR1 SGHRS and CDR2 YFSETQ. The CDR3 has 13 amino acids. Here the CDR3 reads CASNTGGDNEQFF. CDR3 nucleotide sequence: TGCGCCAGCAATACCGGCGGGGACAATGAGCAGTTCTTC.

The gene calls are TRBV20-1 and TRBJ2-5, with 11 bases aligning to TRBD2. Germline trimming cut 0 bases from V and 5 bases from J; bases unmatched to any gene: 14. This CDR3 has 18 amino acids. Germline V gene sequence: CDR1 DFQATT, CDR2 SNEGSKA (reference sequence). CDR3 nucleotide sequence: TGCAGTGCTAGAGATCAAGGTGGTAGCGGGGGGGCCTTGGAGACCCAGTACTTC. Translated: CSARDQGGSGGALETQYF.

CDR3 in DNA: TGTGCCAGCAGCTTAGGGATAAATGAAAAACTGTTTTTT. Protein sequence: CASSLGINEKLFF. The J gene is TRBJ1-4, the V gene TRBV7-2; D gene ambiguous. V was pared by 1 base and J by 5 bases, with 5 bases between. The germline CDR1 and CDR2 sequences are SGHTA and FQGNSA. This CDR3 spans 13 amino acids.

The V call is TRBV12-3 or TRBV12-4, the J call TRBJ2-2; maybe TRBD2 (5 bases). The CDR3 sequence is 13 residues long. Trimming left V 6 bases short and J 6 bases short, with 11 bases between. The CDR3 sequence: CASSAALAGELFF. CDR3 bases: TGTGCCAGCAGCGCCGCACTAGCCGGGGAGCTGTTTTTT.

This rearrangement joins TRBV5-1 to TRBJ2-7; D possibly uses TRBD1 or TRBD2 (5 bases each). V shed 0 bases and J shed 2 bases, with 12 bases lying between them. The CDR3 contains 15 residues. The V gene's germline CDR1 is SGHRS and CDR2 YFSETQ. This CDR3 reads CASSLDWDPAYEQYF. CDR3 nucleotide sequence: TGCGCCAGCAGCTTGGATTGGGACCCCGCCTACGAGCAGTACTTC.

The chain employs TRBV6-5 and TRBJ2-3; unclear D gene. Per germline, CDR1 MNHEY and CDR2 SVGAGI. The CDR3 has 13 residues. The ends were cut back, 5 bases at V and 1 base at J, with 7 bases in the middle. DNA for the CDR3: TGTGCCAGCAGTCCCCGAGGCACAGATACGCAGTATTTT. Its translation: CASSPRGTDTQYF.

V is TRBV13 and J is TRBJ1-2; D possibly corresponds to TRBD1 (5 bases). Germline V gene sequence: CDR1 PRHDT, CDR2 FYEKMQ (reference sequence). The CDR3 length is 13 residues. V lost 5 bases and J lost 2, with 9 bases in between. The CDR3 loop reads CASSRDGNYGYTF. The CDR3, as DNA: TGTGCCAGCAGCAGGGACGGAAACTATGGCTACACCTTC.

The chain joins TRBV5-4 to TRBJ2-5; tentative D call: TRBD2 (5 bases). Germline-derived CDR1 and CDR2 are SGHNT and YYREEE (reference sequence). The CDR3 contains 14 residues. V shed 2 bases and J shed 4 bases, with 12 bases lying between them. CDR3 loop: CASSFLEVGETQYF. In DNA form, the CDR3 reads TGTGCCAGCAGCTTTTTGGAGGTTGGAGAGACCCAGTACTTC.

DNA of the CDR3: TGTGCCACCTCCCTGGGAGGCTATGGCTACACCTTC. Amino acid sequence: CATSLGGYGYTF. The chain couples TRBV6-5 to TRBJ1-2; the D is unclear. The V gene lost 10 bases and the J gene lost 4 bases, with 13 bases spanning the gap. The CDR3 loop spans 12 amino acids. The germline V gene has CDR1 MNHEY and CDR2 SVGAGI.

The chain recombines TRBV5-4 with TRBJ2-7; weak D call: TRBD1 (6 bases). There are 13 residues in the CDR3. Germline assignment: CDR1 SGHNT and CDR2 YYREEE (reference sequence). V shed 7 bases and J shed 0 bases, with 11 bases lying between them. The CDR3 region has the DNA TGTGCCAGCCGGGACAAGAGCTCCTACGAGCAGTACTTC. The encoded protein is CASRDKSSYEQYF.

CDR3 loop: CASSVDPGTSSYEQYF. In nucleotides, the CDR3 is TGTGCCAGCAGCGTTGACCCCGGGACGAGCTCCTACGAGCAGTACTTC. This chain uses TRBV3-1 with TRBJ2-7; the D gene could be TRBD1 or TRBD2 (5 bases each). Germline values: CDR1 LGHDT, CDR2 YNNKEL (reference sequence). V was clipped by 5 bases and J by 0 bases, with 17 bases between them. The CDR3 consists of 16 residues.

This sequence joins TRBV29-1 and TRBJ2-3; D is perhaps TRBD2 (5 bases). Trimming took off 2 bases at V and 6 bases at J, with 12 bases between the two ends. The CDR3 sequence is 13 residues long. From germline, CDR1 is SQVTM and CDR2 ANQGSEA. Written as DNA, the CDR3 is TGCAGCGTTGAATGGGGAGTGTCCGATACGCAGTATTTT. This sequence encodes CSVEWGVSDTQYF.

The chain combines TRBV4-1 with TRBJ2-7, with 7 nucleotides matching TRBD1. J lost 4 bases, V lost 3 bases, and 6 bases had no gene match. Looked up from germline, CDR1 is MGHRA and CDR2 is YSYEKL. CDR3 length: 14 amino acids. CDR3 protein: CASSHAQGNYEQYF. CDR3 DNA sequence: TGCGCCAGCAGCCACGCACAGGGGAATTACGAGCAGTACTTC.

In nucleotides, the CDR3 is TGTGCCAGCAGCTTAAACATGGATACGCAGTATTTT. It is translated as CASSLNMDTQYF. The chain employs TRBV11-2 and TRBJ2-3, with D unresolved. CDR1 and CDR2 (germline): SGHAT, FQNNGV. Deletions cut 2 bases from V and 6 bases from J, with 6 bases between. The CDR3 contains 12 residues.

The rearrangement uses TRBV19 and TRBJ1-6; perhaps TRBD1 as D (6 bases). V was cut by 10 bases and J by 3 bases, with 13 bases left in between. Germline CDR1 and CDR2: LNHDA and SQIVND (reference sequence). This CDR3 contains 14 residues. In DNA, the CDR3 is TGTGCCACCAGGACAGAGAACTATAATTCACCCCTCCACTTT. Its protein product is CATRTENYNSPLHF.

CDR3 amino acids: CASSVGTSGRHNEQFF. CDR3 nucleotide sequence: TGTGCCAGCAGTGTGGGGACTAGCGGGCGCCACAATGAGCAGTTCTTC. The genes are TRBV2 and TRBJ2-1, with 12 bases that match TRBD2. CDR1 is SNHLY, CDR2 FYNNEI, per germline. This CDR3 has 16 amino acids. V trimming: 4 bases; J trimming: 5 bases; junction bases outside the gene matches: 6.

This chain joins TRBV3-1 and TRBJ2-2; 8 nucleotides line up with TRBD1. The germline gives CDR1 LGHDT, CDR2 YNNKEL (reference sequence). The CDR3 consists of 18 residues. V shed 3 bases and J 6 bases; nucleotides not matched to a gene: 15. CDR3 in amino acids: CASSHLPSRGRFAGELFF. The CDR3 nucleotides read TGTGCCAGCAGCCACCTTCCTAGCAGGGGGCGGTTCGCCGGGGAGCTGTTTTTT.

The CDR3 loop reads CASSVDRYQETQYF. CDR3 DNA sequence: TGTGCCAGCAGCGTCGACAGGTACCAAGAGACCCAGTACTTC. The genes are TRBV5-4 and TRBJ2-5, with D tentatively TRBD1 (6 bases). CDR3 length: 14 residues. Per the germline V gene, CDR1 is SGHNT and CDR2 is YYREEE (reference sequence). Trimming took off 4 bases at V and 0 bases at J, with 10 bases between the two ends. Looking up the rest from reference TRBV5-4 and TRBJ2-5 gives the full variable domain: ETGVTQSPTHLIKTRGQQVTLRCSSQSGHNTVSWYQQALGQGPQFIFQYYREEENGRGNFPPRFSGLQFPNYSSELNVNALELDDSALYLCASSVDRYQETQYFGPGTRLLVL.